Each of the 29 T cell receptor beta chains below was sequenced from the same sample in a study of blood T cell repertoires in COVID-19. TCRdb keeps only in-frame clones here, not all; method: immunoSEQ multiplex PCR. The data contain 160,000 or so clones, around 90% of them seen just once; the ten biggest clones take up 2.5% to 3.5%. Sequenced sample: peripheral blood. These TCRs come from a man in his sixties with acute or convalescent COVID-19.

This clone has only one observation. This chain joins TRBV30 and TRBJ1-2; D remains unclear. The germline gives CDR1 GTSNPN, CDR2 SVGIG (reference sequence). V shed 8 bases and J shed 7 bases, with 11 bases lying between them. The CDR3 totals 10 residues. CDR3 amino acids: CAEYRGGYTF. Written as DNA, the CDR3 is TGTGCCGAGTATCGGGGTGGCTACACCTTC.

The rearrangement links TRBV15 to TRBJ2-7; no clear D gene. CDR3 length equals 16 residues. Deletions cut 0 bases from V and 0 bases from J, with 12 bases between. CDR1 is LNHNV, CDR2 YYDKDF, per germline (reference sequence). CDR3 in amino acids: CATSRDLPSSSYEQYF. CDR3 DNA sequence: TGTGCCACCAGCAGAGATTTACCCTCGAGCTCCTACGAGCAGTACTTC.

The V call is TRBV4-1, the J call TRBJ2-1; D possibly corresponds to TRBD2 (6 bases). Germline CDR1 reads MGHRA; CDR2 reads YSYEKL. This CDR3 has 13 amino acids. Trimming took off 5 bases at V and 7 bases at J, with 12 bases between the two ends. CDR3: CASSSREENEQFF. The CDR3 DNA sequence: TGCGCCAGCAGCTCGAGGGAGGAAAATGAGCAGTTCTTC.

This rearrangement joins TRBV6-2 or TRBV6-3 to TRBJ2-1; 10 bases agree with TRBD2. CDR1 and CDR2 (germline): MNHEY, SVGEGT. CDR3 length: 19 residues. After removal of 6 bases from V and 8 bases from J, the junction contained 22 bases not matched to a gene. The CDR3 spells CASSSPGGAGGRFGHEQFF. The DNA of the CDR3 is TGTGCCAGCAGCTCCCCGGGGGGAGCGGGGGGGCGGTTTGGGCATGAGCAGTTCTTC.

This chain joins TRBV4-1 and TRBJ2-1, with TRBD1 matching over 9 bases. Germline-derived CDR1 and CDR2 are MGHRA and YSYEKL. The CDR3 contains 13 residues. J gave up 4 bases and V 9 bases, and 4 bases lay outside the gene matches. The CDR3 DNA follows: TGCGCCAGTACGGGACAGGGTTACAATGAGCAGTTCTTC. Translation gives CASTGQGYNEQFF.

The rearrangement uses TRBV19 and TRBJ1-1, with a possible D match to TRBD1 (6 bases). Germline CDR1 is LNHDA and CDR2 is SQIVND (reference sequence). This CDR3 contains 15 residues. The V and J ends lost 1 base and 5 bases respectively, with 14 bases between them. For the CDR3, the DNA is TGTGCCAGTAGTATAGGAAGGGGGATTGGGACTGAAGCTTTCTTT. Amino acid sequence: CASSIGRGIGTEAFF.

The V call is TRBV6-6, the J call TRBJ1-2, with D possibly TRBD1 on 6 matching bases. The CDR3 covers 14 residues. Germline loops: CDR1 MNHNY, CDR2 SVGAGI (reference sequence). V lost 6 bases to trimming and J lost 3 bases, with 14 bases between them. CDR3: CASRFLQGYYGYTF. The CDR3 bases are TGTGCCAGCAGATTTCTACAGGGATACTATGGCTACACCTTC.

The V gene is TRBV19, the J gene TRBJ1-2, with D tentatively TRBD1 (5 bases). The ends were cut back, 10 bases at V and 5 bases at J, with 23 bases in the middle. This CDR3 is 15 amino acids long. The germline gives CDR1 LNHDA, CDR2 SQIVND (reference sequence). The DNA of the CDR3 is TGTGCCACCCACCCCCCCTCAGGGTCCCGGTATGGCTACACCTTC. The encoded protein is CATHPPSGSRYGYTF.

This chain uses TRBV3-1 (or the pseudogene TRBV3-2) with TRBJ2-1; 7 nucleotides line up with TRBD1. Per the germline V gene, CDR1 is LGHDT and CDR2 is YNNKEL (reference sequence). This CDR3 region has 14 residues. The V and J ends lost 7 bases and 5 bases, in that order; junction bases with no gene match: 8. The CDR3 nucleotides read TGTGCCAGCAACCTAGGACAGGCAAACAATGAGCAGTTCTTC. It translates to CASNLGQANNEQFF.

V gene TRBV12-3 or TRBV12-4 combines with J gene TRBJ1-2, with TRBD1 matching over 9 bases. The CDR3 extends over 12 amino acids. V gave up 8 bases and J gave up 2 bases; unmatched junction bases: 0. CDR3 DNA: TGTGCCAGCGGACAGGGGAACTATGGCTACACCTTC. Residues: CASGQGNYGYTF.

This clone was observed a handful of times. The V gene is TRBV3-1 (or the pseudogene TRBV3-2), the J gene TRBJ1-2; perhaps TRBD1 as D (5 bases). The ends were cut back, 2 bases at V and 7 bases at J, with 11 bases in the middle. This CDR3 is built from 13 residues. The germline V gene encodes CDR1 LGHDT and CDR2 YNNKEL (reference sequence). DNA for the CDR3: TGTGCCAGCAGCCAAAAGGGGATCTCTGGCTACACCTTC. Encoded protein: CASSQKGISGYTF.

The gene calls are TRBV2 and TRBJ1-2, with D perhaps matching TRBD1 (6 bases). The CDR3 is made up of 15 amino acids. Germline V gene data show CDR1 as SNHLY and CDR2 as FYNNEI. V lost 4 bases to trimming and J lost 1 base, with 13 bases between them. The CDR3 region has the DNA TGTGCCAGCAGTGTCCAAGACAGGATTAACTATGGCTACACCTTC. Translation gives CASSVQDRINYGYTF. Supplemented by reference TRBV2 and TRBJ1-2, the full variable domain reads EPEVTQTPSHQVTQMGQEVILRCVPISNHLYFYWYRQILGQKVEFLVSFYNNEISEKSEIFDDQFSVERPDGSNFTLKIRSTKLEDSAMYFCASSVQDRINYGYTFGSGTRLTVV.

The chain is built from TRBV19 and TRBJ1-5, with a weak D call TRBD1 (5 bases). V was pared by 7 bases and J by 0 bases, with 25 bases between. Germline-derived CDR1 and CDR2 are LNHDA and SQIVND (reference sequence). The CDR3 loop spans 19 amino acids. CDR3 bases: TGTGCCAGTAACCACCTGCCGGGACTTCCCCGATATAGCAATCAGCCCCAGCATTTT. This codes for CASNHLPGLPRYSNQPQHF.

The CDR3 bases are TGCGCCAGCAGTGAGGGCGGGGTAGCCTACAATGAGCAGTTCTTC. As protein: CASSEGGVAYNEQFF. This chain links TRBV10-2 with TRBJ2-1; TRBD2 might be the D (6 bases). The CDR3 length is 15 residues. CDR1 WSHSY and CDR2 SAAADI come from the germline V gene. V lost 2 bases, J lost 2 bases, and 10 bases lay in between.

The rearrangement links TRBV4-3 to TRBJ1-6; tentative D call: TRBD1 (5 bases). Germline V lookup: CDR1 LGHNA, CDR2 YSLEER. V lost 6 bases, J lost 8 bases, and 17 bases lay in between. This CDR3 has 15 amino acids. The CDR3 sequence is CASSPGLDNYSPLHF. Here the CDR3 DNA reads TGCGCCAGCAGTCCCGGTTTGGACAATTATTCACCCCTCCACTTT.

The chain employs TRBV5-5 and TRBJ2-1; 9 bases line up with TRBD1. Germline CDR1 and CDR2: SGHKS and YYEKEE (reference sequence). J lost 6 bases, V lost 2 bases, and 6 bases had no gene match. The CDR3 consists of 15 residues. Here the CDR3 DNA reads TGTGCCAGCAGCTTAAGGCGGACAGGGGCCAATGAGCAGTTCTTC. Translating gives CASSLRRTGANEQFF.

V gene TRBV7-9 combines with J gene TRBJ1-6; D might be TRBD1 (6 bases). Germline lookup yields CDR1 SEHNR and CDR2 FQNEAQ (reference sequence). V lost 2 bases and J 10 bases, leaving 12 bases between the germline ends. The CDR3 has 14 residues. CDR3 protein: CASSLNREQSPLHF. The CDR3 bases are TGTGCCAGCAGCTTAAACAGGGAGCAATCACCCCTCCACTTT.

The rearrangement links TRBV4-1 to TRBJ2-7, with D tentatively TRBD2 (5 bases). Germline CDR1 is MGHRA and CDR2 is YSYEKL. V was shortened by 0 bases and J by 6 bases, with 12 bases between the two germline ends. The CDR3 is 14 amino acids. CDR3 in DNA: TGCGCCAGCAGCCAAGAATATCTGGGAGTCGAGCAGTACTTC. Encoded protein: CASSQEYLGVEQYF.

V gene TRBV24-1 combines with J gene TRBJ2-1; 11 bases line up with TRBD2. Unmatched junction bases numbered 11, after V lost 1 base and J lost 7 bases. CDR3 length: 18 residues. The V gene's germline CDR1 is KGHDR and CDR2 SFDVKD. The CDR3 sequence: CATSDLRAGSGGANEQFF. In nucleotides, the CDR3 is TGTGCCACCAGTGATTTAAGGGCCGGTAGCGGGGGGGCGAATGAGCAGTTCTTC.

Here the CDR3 reads CASSESSFRDNQPQHF. The CDR3 DNA sequence: TGCGCCAGCAGTGAGTCAAGCTTTCGGGACAATCAGCCCCAGCATTTT. The V and J genes are TRBV10-2 and TRBJ1-5; no clear D. The CDR3 contains 16 residues. The germline CDR1 and CDR2 sequences are WSHSY and SAAADI. Trimming left V 0 bases short and J 3 bases short, with 12 bases between.

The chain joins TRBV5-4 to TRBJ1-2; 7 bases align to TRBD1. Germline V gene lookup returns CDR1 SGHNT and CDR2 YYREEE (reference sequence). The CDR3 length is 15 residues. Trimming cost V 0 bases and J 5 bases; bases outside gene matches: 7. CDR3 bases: TGTGCCAGCAGCTTGGGGCCTGACAGGGCTTATGGCTACACCTTC. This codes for CASSLGPDRAYGYTF. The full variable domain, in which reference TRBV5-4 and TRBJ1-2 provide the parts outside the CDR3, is ETGVTQSPTHLIKTRGQQVTLRCSSQSGHNTVSWYQQALGQGPQFIFQYYREEENGRGNFPPRFSGLQFPNYSSELNVNALELDDSALYLCASSLGPDRAYGYTFGSGTRLTVV.

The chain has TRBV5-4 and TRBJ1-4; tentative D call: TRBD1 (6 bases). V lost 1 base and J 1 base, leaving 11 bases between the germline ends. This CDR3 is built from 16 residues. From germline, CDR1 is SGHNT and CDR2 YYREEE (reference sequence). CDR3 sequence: CASSLRGGGTNEKLFF. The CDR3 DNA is TGTGCCAGCAGCTTGAGGGGAGGGGGAACTAATGAAAAACTGTTTTTT.

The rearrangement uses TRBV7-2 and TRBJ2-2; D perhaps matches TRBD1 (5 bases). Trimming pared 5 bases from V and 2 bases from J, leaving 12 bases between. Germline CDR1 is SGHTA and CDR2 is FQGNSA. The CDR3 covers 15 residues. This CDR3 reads CASSPLGVNTGELFF. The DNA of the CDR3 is TGTGCCAGCAGCCCCCTAGGGGTCAACACCGGGGAGCTGTTTTTT.

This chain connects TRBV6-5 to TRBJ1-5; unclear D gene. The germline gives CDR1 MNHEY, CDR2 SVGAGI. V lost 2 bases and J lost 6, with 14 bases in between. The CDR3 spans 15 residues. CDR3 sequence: CASSYGGGSIQPQHF. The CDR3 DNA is TGTGCCAGCAGTTACGGAGGTGGATCCATTCAGCCCCAGCATTTT.

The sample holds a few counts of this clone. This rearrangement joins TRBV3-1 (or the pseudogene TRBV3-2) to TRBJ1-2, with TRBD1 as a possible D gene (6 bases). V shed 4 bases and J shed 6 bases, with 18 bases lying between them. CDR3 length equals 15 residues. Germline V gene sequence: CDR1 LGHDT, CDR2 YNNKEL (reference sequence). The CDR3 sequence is CASSRSRGQGHGYTF. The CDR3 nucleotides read TGTGCCAGCAGCCGCTCGCGAGGGCAGGGGCATGGCTACACCTTC.

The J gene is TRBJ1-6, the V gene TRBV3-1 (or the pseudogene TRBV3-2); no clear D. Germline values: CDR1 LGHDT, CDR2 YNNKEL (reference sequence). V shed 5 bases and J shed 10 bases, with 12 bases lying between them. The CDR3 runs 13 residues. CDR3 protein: CASSEDSKSPLHF. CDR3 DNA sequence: TGTGCCAGCAGCGAGGATTCTAAGTCACCCCTCCACTTT.

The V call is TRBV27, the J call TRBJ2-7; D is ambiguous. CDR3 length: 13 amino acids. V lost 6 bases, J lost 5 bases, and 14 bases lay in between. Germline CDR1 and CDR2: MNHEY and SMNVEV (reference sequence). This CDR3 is CASSPGRFDEQYF. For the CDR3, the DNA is TGTGCCAGCAGCCCCGGCAGGTTCGACGAGCAGTACTTC.

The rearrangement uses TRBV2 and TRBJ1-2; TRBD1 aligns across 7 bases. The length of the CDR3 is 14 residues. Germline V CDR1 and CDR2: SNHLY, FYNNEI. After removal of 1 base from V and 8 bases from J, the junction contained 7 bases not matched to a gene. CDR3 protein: CASSEVTGLEGYTF. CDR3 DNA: TGTGCCAGCAGTGAAGTGACAGGGTTAGAGGGCTACACCTTC. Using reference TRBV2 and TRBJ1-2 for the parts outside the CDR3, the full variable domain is EPEVTQTPSHQVTQMGQEVILRCVPISNHLYFYWYRQILGQKVEFLVSFYNNEISEKSEIFDDQFSVERPDGSNFTLKIRSTKLEDSAMYFCASSEVTGLEGYTFGSGTRLTVV.

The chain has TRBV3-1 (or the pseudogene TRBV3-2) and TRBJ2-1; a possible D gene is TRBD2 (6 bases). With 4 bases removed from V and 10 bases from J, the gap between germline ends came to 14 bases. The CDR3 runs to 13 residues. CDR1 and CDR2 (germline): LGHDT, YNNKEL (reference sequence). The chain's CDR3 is CASSPSSDTEQFF. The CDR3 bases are TGTGCCAGCAGCCCCTCTAGCGATACGGAGCAGTTCTTC.